The following is a TCR beta chain sequence with its context. No antigen is known for it. Researchers made TCR cDNA using 5'RACE template switching, and this step added a universal primer site and UMIs. TCRdb itself ran the 5' RACE reads through MiXCR, one entry per CDR3 protein. This table has 350,000 to 450,000 distinct CDR3 sequences, around 19% appearing once. The entry originates in a study of T cells after yellow fever vaccination. General study findings and limits: There was a small share of clonotypes that showed up in both the CD4 and CD8 compartments. A large majority of primary-vaccination clones showed up again after the booster (96% CD4, 75% to 90% CD8).

The TCR comes from a man between 18 and 29 years old who received the YFV17D yellow fever vaccine. Sequences were derived from PBMCs, sampled before the yellow fever booster vaccination.

CDR3 sequence reads: CASSGQGVYGYTF. The CDR3 coding sequence is TGTGCCAGCAGCGGACAGGGGGTATATGGCTACACCTTC. This chain uses TRBV7-2 with TRBJ1-2, with 10 positions matching TRBD1. This CDR3 spans 13 amino acids. V was clipped by 5 bases and J by 5 bases; unmatched bases: 2. CDR1 is SGHTA and CDR2 is FQGNSA in the germline V gene.